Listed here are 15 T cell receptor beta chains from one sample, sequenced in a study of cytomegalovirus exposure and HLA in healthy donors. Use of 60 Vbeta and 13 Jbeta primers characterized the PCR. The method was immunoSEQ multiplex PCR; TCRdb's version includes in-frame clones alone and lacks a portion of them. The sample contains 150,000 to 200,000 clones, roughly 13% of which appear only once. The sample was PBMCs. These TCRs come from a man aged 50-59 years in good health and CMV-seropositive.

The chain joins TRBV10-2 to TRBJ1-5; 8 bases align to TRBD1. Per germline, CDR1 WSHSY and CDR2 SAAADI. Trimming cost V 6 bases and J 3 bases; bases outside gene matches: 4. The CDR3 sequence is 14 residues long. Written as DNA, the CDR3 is TGCGCCAGCAGACCGACAGGGGACAATCAGCCCCAGCATTTT. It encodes CASRPTGDNQPQHF.

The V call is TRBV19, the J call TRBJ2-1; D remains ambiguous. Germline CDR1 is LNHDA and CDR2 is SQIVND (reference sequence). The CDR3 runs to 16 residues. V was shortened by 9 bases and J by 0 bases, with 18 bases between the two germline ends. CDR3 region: CASRKQVDSSYNEQFF. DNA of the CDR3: TGTGCCAGCCGCAAGCAGGTGGATAGCTCCTACAATGAGCAGTTCTTC. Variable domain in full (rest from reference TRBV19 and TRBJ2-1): DGGITQSPKYLFRKEGQNVTLSCEQNLNHDAMYWYRQDPGQGLRLIYYSQIVNDFQKGDIAEGYSVSREKKESFPLTVTSAQKNPTAFYLCASRKQVDSSYNEQFFGPGTRLTVL.

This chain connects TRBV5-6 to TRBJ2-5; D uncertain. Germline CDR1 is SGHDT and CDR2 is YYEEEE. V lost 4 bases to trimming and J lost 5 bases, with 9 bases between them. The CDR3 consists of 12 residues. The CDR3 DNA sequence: TGTGCCAGCAGCCTCCCCCGGGAGACCCAGTACTTC. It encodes CASSLPRETQYF.

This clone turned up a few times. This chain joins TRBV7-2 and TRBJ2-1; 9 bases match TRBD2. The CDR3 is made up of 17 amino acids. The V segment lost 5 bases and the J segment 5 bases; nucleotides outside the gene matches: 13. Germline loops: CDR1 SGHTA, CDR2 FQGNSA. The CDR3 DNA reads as TGTGCCAGCAGCAAAGGGCCTAGCGGGGTAGGCCACAATGAGCAGTTCTTC. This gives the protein CASSKGPSGVGHNEQFF.

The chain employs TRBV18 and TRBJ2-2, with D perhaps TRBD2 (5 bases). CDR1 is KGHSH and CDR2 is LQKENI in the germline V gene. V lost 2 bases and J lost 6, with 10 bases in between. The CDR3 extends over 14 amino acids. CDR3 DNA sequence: TGTGCCAGCTCACCAGGGAGAAGCGCCGGGGAGCTGTTTTTT. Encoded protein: CASSPGRSAGELFF.

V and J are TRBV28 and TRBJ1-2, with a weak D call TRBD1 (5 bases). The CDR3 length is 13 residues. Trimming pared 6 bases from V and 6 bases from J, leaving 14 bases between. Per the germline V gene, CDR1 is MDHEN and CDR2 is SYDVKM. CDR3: CASSTGGGNGYTF. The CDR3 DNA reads TGTGCCAGCAGCACCGGGGGGGGTAATGGCTACACCTTC.

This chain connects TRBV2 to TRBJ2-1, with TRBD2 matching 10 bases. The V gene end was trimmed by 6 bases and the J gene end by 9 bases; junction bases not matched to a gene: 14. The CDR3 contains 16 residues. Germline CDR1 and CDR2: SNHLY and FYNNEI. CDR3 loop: CASRGVGLAAPGEQFF. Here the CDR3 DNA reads TGTGCCAGCAGGGGGGTCGGACTAGCGGCCCCCGGTGAGCAGTTCTTC.

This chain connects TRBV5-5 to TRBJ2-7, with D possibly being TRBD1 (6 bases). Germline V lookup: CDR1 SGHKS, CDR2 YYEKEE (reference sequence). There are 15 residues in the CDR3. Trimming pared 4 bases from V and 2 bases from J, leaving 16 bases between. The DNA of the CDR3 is TGTGCCAGCAGCCCCATACCGGGACAAACCTACGAGCAGTACGTC. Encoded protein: CASSPIPGQTYEQYV.

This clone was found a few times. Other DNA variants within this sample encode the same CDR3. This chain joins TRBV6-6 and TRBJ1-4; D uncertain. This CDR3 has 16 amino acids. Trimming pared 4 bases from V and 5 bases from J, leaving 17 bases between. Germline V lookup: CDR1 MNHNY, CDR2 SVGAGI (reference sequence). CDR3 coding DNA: TGTGCCAGCAGTTCCTCCCTCCAGGTCTTCAATGAAAAACTGTTTTTT. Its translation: CASSSSLQVFNEKLFF.

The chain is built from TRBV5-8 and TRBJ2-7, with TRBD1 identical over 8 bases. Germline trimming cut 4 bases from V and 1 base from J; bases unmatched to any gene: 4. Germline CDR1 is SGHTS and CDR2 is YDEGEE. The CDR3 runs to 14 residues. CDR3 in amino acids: CASSPRTGSYEQYF. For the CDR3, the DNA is TGTGCCAGCAGCCCGAGGACAGGGTCCTACGAGCAGTACTTC.

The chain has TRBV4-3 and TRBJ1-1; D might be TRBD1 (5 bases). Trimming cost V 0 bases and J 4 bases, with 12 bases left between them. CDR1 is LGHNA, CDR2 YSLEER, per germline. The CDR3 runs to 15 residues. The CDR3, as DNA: TGCGCCAGCAGCCAAGACAGGGCCTACCGCACTGAAGCTTTCTTT. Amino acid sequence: CASSQDRAYRTEAFF.

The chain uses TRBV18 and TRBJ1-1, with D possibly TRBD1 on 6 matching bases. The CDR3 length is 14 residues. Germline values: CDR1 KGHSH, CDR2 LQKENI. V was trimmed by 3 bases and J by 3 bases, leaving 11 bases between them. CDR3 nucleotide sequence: TGTGCCAGCTCACCGGACAGTATTGACACTGAAGCTTTCTTT. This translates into CASSPDSIDTEAFF.

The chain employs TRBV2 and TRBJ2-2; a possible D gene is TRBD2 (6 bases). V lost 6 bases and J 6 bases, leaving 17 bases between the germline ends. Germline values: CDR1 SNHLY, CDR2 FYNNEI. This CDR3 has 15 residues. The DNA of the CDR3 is TGTGCCAGCAGGGCGGGGACTCTCCGGTCCGGGGAGCTGTTTTTT. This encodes CASRAGTLRSGELFF.

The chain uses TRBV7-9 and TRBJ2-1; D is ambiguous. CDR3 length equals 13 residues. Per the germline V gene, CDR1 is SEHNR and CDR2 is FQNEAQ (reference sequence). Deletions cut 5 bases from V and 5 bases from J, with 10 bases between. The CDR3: CASSPDIHNEQFF. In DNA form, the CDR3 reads TGTGCCAGCAGCCCAGACATTCACAATGAGCAGTTCTTC.

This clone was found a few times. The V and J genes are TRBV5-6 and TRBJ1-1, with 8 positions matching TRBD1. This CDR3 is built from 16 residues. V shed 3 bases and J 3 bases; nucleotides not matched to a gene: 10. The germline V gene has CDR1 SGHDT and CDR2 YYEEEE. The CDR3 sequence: CASSSAGGRGDTEAFF. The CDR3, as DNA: TGTGCCAGCAGCTCTGCAGGGGGCAGAGGTGACACTGAAGCTTTCTTT.